Listed here are 29 T cell receptor beta chains from one sample, sequenced in a study of shared clonotypes between healthy human individuals. TCRdb keeps only in-frame clones here, not all; method: immunoSEQ multiplex PCR. The sample consists of over a million clones, roughly 98.5% of them appearing once. Sequencing was done on a sample of naive CD4+ T cells sorted from blood. This sample's subset: CD45RA+ positively selected. Source of these receptors: a man younger than 40 in good health.

This clone was found once. This rearrangement joins TRBV5-5 to TRBJ2-7, with D hard to call. V shed 4 bases and J shed 4 bases, with 15 bases lying between them. This CDR3 contains 14 residues. Germline V CDR1 and CDR2: SGHKS, YYEKEE (reference sequence). CDR3 nucleotide sequence: TGTGCCAGCAGCACCGGGCCGACCAATTACGAGCAGTACTTC. Encoded protein: CASSTGPTNYEQYF.

The chain has TRBV21-1 and TRBJ2-7; TRBD2, the table's D call, was not compared with the DNA. TRBV21-1 is listed as a pseudogene. The CDR3 covers 19 residues. This chain's CDR3 is CLCPPLGTSGRLASYEQYF. The CDR3 region has the DNA TGTCTCTGCCCCCCTTTGGGGACTAGCGGGAGGTTGGCCTCCTACGAGCAGTACTTC.

The V call is TRBV5-1, the J call TRBJ1-2, with 7 bases lining up with TRBD1. V was pared by 1 base and J by 4 bases, with 4 bases of the junction left unmatched. CDR3 length: 14 amino acids. CDR1 and CDR2 (germline): SGHRS, YFSETQ. The CDR3 protein is CASSLTGEIYGYTF. CDR3 sequence (DNA): TGCGCCAGCAGCTTGACAGGGGAGATCTATGGCTACACCTTC. The variable domain in full, completed from reference TRBV5-1 and TRBJ1-2, reads KAGVTQTPRYLIKTRGQQVTLSCSPISGHRSVSWYQQTPGQGLQFLFEYFSETQRNKGNFPGRFSGRQFSNSRSEMNVSTLELGDSALYLCASSLTGEIYGYTFGSGTRLTVV.

The chain recombines TRBV14 with TRBJ1-4, with 9 bases that match TRBD1. Germline CDR1 is SGHDN and CDR2 is FVKESK. V lost 1 base to trimming and J lost 8 bases; unmatched junction nucleotides: 5. The CDR3 consists of 15 residues. CDR3: CASSQVPGQGEKLFF. Here the CDR3 DNA reads TGTGCCAGCAGCCAAGTTCCGGGACAGGGAGAAAAACTGTTTTTT.

The gene calls are TRBV10-3 and TRBJ2-3; D not resolved. Germline V gene data show CDR1 as ENHRY and CDR2 as SYGVKD. V gave up 8 bases and J gave up 0 bases, with 12 bases separating them. CDR3 length: 14 amino acids. CDR3 DNA sequence: TGTGCCATCCGCTCTCTGGCCAGCACAGATACGCAGTATTTT. It translates to CAIRSLASTDTQYF.

V and J are TRBV7-2 and TRBJ2-7; D possibly corresponds to TRBD1 (5 bases). The germline CDR1 and CDR2 sequences are SGHTA and FQGNSA. This CDR3 spans 14 amino acids. V lost 4 bases to trimming and J lost 3 bases, with 13 bases between them. The CDR3 DNA sequence: TGTGCCAGCAGCTCAGGCTTCAGGGTCTACGAGCAGTACTTC. Its protein is CASSSGFRVYEQYF.

V is TRBV5-4 and J is TRBJ1-1, with TRBD1 identical over 8 bases. The CDR3 spans 13 residues. Looked up from germline, CDR1 is SGHNT and CDR2 is YYREEE (reference sequence). The ends lost 4 bases at V and 3 bases at J; junction bases unmatched: 2. Here the CDR3 reads CASSTQGDTEAFF. In DNA, the CDR3 is TGTGCCAGCAGCACACAGGGGGACACTGAAGCTTTCTTT.

This sequence joins TRBV18 and TRBJ2-1; D gene ambiguous. CDR1 and CDR2 (germline): KGHSH, LQKENI. Trimming pared 4 bases from V and 8 bases from J, leaving 15 bases between. The CDR3 runs 14 residues. The CDR3 region has the DNA TGTGCCAGCTCACGCTCCGGGCCCCAGGATGAGCAGTTCTTC. Translating it yields CASSRSGPQDEQFF.

The V gene is TRBV7-9, the J gene TRBJ2-1; 9 nucleotides line up with TRBD2. J gave up 4 bases and V 0 bases, and 1 base lay outside the gene matches. Germline V gives CDR1 SEHNR, CDR2 FQNEAQ (reference sequence). This CDR3 has 15 residues. The CDR3 spells CASSLASGRYNEQFF. CDR3 DNA sequence: TGTGCCAGCAGCTTAGCGAGCGGGAGGTACAATGAGCAGTTCTTC.

This chain uses TRBV2 with TRBJ2-1; TRBD2 matches at 12 bases. Germline V CDR1 and CDR2: SNHLY, FYNNEI. Germline trimming cut 5 bases from V and 4 bases from J; bases unmatched to any gene: 3. CDR3 size: 15 residues. CDR3 in amino acids: CASSLTSGSYNEQFF. CDR3 nucleotide sequence: TGTGCCAGCAGTTTGACTAGCGGGAGTTACAATGAGCAGTTCTTC.

The rearrangement uses TRBV5-1 and TRBJ2-7, with 8 bases aligning to TRBD1. Germline V lookup: CDR1 SGHRS, CDR2 YFSETQ. Trimming took 5 bases from V and 1 from J; bases not matched to a gene: 8. The CDR3 runs 15 residues. CDR3: CASSRSRQGSYEQYF. DNA of the CDR3: TGCGCCAGCAGTCGAAGCCGACAGGGGTCCTACGAGCAGTACTTC. Combining the CDR3 with reference TRBV5-1 and TRBJ2-7 gives the whole variable domain KAGVTQTPRYLIKTRGQQVTLSCSPISGHRSVSWYQQTPGQGLQFLFEYFSETQRNKGNFPGRFSGRQFSNSRSEMNVSTLELGDSALYLCASSRSRQGSYEQYFGPGTRLTVT.

Regarding this clone: Other DNA sequences in this specimen translate into the identical CDR3. As DNA, the CDR3 is TGCAGTGCTAGGTTCGGTGAGACCCAGTACTTC. Its protein is CSARFGETQYF. The rearrangement uses TRBV20-1 and TRBJ2-5; D call uncertain. The CDR3 sequence is 11 residues long. Trimming took 3 bases from V and 5 from J, leaving 7 bases between them. Germline assignment: CDR1 DFQATT and CDR2 SNEGSKA (reference sequence).

The chain employs TRBV6-5 and TRBJ1-6; D might be TRBD1 (5 bases). The length of the CDR3 is 13 residues. The germline CDR1 and CDR2 sequences are MNHEY and SVGAGI. Deletions cut 5 bases from V and 9 bases from J, with 11 bases between. CDR3 in DNA: TGTGCCAGCAGTACGGTCGGGGGTTCACCCCTCCACTTT. It yields the protein CASSTVGGSPLHF.

The CDR3: CASSILPSPINEQFF. The CDR3 DNA follows: TGTGCCAGTAGTATTTTACCTAGTCCCATCAATGAGCAGTTCTTC. V usage is TRBV19 and J usage is TRBJ2-1, with D uncertain. The CDR3 has 15 residues. Trimming shortened V by 3 bases and J by 6 bases, and 15 bases separated the two germline ends. Per the germline V gene, CDR1 is LNHDA and CDR2 is SQIVND (reference sequence). Drawing the rest from reference TRBV19 and TRBJ2-1, the complete variable domain is DGGITQSPKYLFRKEGQNVTLSCEQNLNHDAMYWYRQDPGQGLRLIYYSQIVNDFQKGDIAEGYSVSREKKESFPLTVTSAQKNPTAFYLCASSILPSPINEQFFGPGTRLTVL.

This sequence joins TRBV7-9 and TRBJ2-2, with D possibly called TRBD1 or TRBD2 (5 bases each). V gave up 11 bases and J gave up 7 bases, with 17 bases separating them. This CDR3 has 13 amino acids. Germline CDR1 is SEHNR and CDR2 is FQNEAQ (reference sequence). The CDR3 sequence: CAVGTESGGELFF. Here the CDR3 DNA reads TGTGCCGTTGGGACCGAATCCGGCGGGGAGCTGTTTTTT.

The V call is TRBV25-1, the J call TRBJ1-5; no clear D. Germline V CDR1 and CDR2: MGHDK, SYGVNS. The CDR3 runs 16 residues. The V end lost 4 bases, the J end lost 0 bases, and 13 bases lay between the germline ends. CDR3 sequence: CASSGSDSYSNQPQHF. The DNA for the CDR3 is TGTGCCAGCAGTGGGTCAGACTCGTATAGCAATCAGCCCCAGCATTTT.

This sequence joins TRBV9 and TRBJ1-4, with D possibly matching TRBD1 (6 bases). The CDR3 spans 17 residues. The germline gives CDR1 SGDLS, CDR2 YYNGEE. Trimming cost V 3 bases and J 0 bases, with 15 bases left between them. CDR3 coding DNA: TGTGCCAGCAGCGCCCAGGGGCAAGAAACAACTAATGAAAAACTGTTTTTT. Protein sequence: CASSAQGQETTNEKLFF.

V and J are TRBV27 and TRBJ1-1, with D tentatively TRBD1 (6 bases). This CDR3 region has 13 residues. V lost 7 bases and J lost 1, with 10 bases in between. Germline loops: CDR1 MNHEY, CDR2 SMNVEV (reference sequence). For the CDR3, the DNA is TGTGCCAGCAAATTACAGGGGAACACTGAAGCTTTCTTT. It is translated as CASKLQGNTEAFF.

Of note for this clone: Other DNA sequences from this sample encode an identical CDR3 as well. The chain combines TRBV29-1 with TRBJ2-1; D might be TRBD2 (6 bases). V dropped 3 bases and J dropped 1 base, with 7 bases sitting between them. CDR3 length equals 13 residues. CDR1 is SQVTM, CDR2 ANQGSEA, per germline. The CDR3 spells CSVDGSSYNEQFF. CDR3 nucleotides: TGCAGCGTTGACGGGAGTTCCTACAATGAGCAGTTCTTC.

The chain uses TRBV5-1 and TRBJ2-7; D gene unclear. The germline CDR1 and CDR2 sequences are SGHRS and YFSETQ. The V gene lost 3 bases and the J gene lost 5 bases, with 18 bases spanning the gap. The CDR3 contains 15 residues. CDR3 in amino acids: CASSSSVGPGDEQYF. Here the CDR3 DNA reads TGCGCCAGCAGCTCCTCAGTGGGCCCCGGAGACGAGCAGTACTTC.

This chain links TRBV29-1 with TRBJ2-2; 10 nucleotides align to TRBD1. Losses at the gene ends were 5 bases for V and 4 bases for J; bases not matched to a gene: 4. The CDR3 totals 14 residues. Germline values: CDR1 SQVTM, CDR2 ANQGSEA. The CDR3 sequence is CSVRTGGITGELFF. The DNA for the CDR3 is TGCAGCGTTCGGACAGGGGGAATCACCGGGGAGCTGTTTTTT.

This chain links TRBV2 with TRBJ1-5, with 7 bases that match TRBD1. This CDR3 is built from 15 residues. Germline V gene lookup returns CDR1 SNHLY and CDR2 FYNNEI. The junction had 11 bases not matched to a gene; V was cut back by 8 bases and J by 4 bases. CDR3: CASRGPGQKNQPQHF. Here the CDR3 DNA reads TGTGCCAGCCGGGGACCGGGACAGAAAAATCAGCCCCAGCATTTT.

Worth noting for this clone: Other DNA sequences of this sample code for an identical CDR3. The V gene is TRBV29-1, the J gene TRBJ1-1; D might be TRBD1 (5 bases). V shed 7 bases and J shed 0 bases, with 9 bases lying between them. The CDR3 has 12 residues. Germline V gives CDR1 SQVTM, CDR2 ANQGSEA. This CDR3 reads CSGGRVNTEAFF. CDR3 sequence (DNA): TGCAGCGGGGGACGAGTGAACACTGAAGCTTTCTTT. Together with reference TRBV29-1 and TRBJ1-1, the CDR3 gives the full variable domain: SAVISQKPSRDICQRGTSLTIQCQVDSQVTMMFWYRQQPGQSLTLIATANQGSEATYESGFVIDKFPISRPNLTFSTLTVSNMSPEDSSIYLCSGGRVNTEAFFGQGTRLTVV.

The chain joins TRBV18 to TRBJ2-2, with D possibly matching TRBD2 (5 bases). Germline V gene lookup returns CDR1 KGHSH and CDR2 LQKENI. The CDR3 covers 16 residues. V dropped 2 bases and J dropped 3 bases, with 13 bases sitting between them. The CDR3 sequence is CASSPAVPGYTGELFF. DNA for the CDR3: TGTGCCAGCTCACCAGCAGTACCGGGATACACCGGGGAGCTGTTTTTT.

The rearrangement links TRBV6-5 to TRBJ2-7, with D possibly TRBD2 on 6 matching bases. Germline V gives CDR1 MNHEY, CDR2 SVGAGI. Trimming pared 8 bases from V and 3 bases from J, leaving 20 bases between. This CDR3 spans 15 amino acids. The CDR3 loop is CASGTVGGPLYEQYF. In DNA, the CDR3 is TGTGCCAGCGGCACGGTAGGAGGGCCGCTCTACGAGCAGTACTTC.

This clone has just one count. DNA of the CDR3: TGTGCCAGCAGTTACCTACAGGATCACGGGGAGCTGTTTTTT. Protein sequence: CASSYLQDHGELFF. The genes are TRBV6-5 and TRBJ2-2; D perhaps matches TRBD1 (5 bases). CDR1 and CDR2 from the germline V gene are MNHEY and SVGAGI. The ends were cut back, 2 bases at V and 7 bases at J, with 11 bases in the middle. CDR3 length: 14 residues.

The V gene is TRBV2, the J gene TRBJ1-4, with D unresolved. The V end was cut by 2 bases, the J end by 3 bases, with 10 bases between. Germline V gives CDR1 SNHLY, CDR2 FYNNEI. CDR3 length: 15 residues. The CDR3 coding sequence is TGTGCCAGCAGTGAATATATGGGGTCTAATGAAAAACTGTTTTTT. It is translated as CASSEYMGSNEKLFF. The full variable domain, with the rest looked up from reference TRBV2 and TRBJ1-4, is EPEVTQTPSHQVTQMGQEVILRCVPISNHLYFYWYRQILGQKVEFLVSFYNNEISEKSEIFDDQFSVERPDGSNFTLKIRSTKLEDSAMYFCASSEYMGSNEKLFFGSGTQLSVL.

This rearrangement joins TRBV25-1 to TRBJ2-3; 14 positions match TRBD2. The junction had 7 bases not matched to a gene; V was cut back by 7 bases and J by 4 bases. The CDR3 loop spans 16 amino acids. Per germline, CDR1 MGHDK and CDR2 SYGVNS. CDR3 nucleotides: TGTGCCAGCAACCGTGGGACTAGCGGGAGTGCAGATACGCAGTATTTT. It specifies CASNRGTSGSADTQYF.

The chain joins TRBV7-9 to TRBJ1-1; possible D gene TRBD1, 6 bases. The germline gives CDR1 SEHNR, CDR2 FQNEAQ (reference sequence). The CDR3 has 13 amino acids. V lost 5 bases and J lost 5, with 12 bases in between. The CDR3 here is CASSEQGFTEAFF. The CDR3 DNA sequence: TGTGCCAGCAGCGAACAGGGATTTACTGAAGCTTTCTTT.